This T cell receptor beta chain was sequenced during a study of spatial heterogeneity in lung cancer. This clonotype was counted ten times or more. A unique molecular identifier was attached to every TCR cDNA molecule. In TCRdb, the 5' RACE reads were re-called with MiXCR into one record per CDR3 protein. Found here are 8,500 to 14,000 distinct CDR3 sequences, around 3.6% of them singletons; the top ten hold approximately 8%. The time point denotes: sample taken at primary tumor resection. The input material, whole RNA from tumor, nontumor lung or frozen PBMC, was sequenced unsorted. Germline V CDR1 and CDR2: PRHDT, FYEKMQ (reference sequence). With V trimmed by 6 bases and J by 5 bases, 13 bases remained unmatched. The CDR3 runs 16 residues.

The source of this sequence is a male donor with early-stage non-small cell lung cancer. The source was normal lung tissue next to the tumor, collected at surgery. The gene calls are TRBV13 and TRBJ2-5, with 9 bases that match TRBD1. CDR3 sequence reads: CASSSYTGTGYETQYF. The CDR3 nucleotides read TGTGCCAGCAGTTCCTATACCGGGACAGGGTACGAGACCCAGTACTTC.